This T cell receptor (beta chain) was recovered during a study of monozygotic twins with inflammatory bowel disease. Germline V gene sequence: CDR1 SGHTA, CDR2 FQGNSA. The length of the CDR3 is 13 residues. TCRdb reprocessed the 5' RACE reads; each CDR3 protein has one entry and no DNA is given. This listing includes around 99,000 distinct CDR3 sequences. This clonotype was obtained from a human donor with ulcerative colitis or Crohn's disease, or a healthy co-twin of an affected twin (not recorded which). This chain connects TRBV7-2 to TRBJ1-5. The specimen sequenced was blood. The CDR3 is CASSLSRHLPQHF.